This TCR beta chain is from a study of CD8 T cells in ankylosing spondylitis. Generation of TCR beta libraries employed quantitative 5'-RACE incorporating molecular barcodes. TCRdb ran MiXCR on the 5' RACE reads and lists one entry per CDR3 protein. Among about 140,000 distinct CDR3 sequences listed, around 7.9% were seen once. This clonotype was counted many times. Its target is not known. The study, taken as a whole, reports: Enrichment of disease-linked clones was reportedly significant in matched ankylosing spondylitis synovial fluid. Blood from ankylosing spondylitis patients appeared to carry a characteristic eight-variant TCR beta motif. Past studies reported some motif variants in reactive arthritis synovial fluid and blood.

Germline lookup yields CDR1 MDHEN and CDR2 SYDVKM. V was pared by 6 bases and J by 3 bases, with 9 bases of the junction left unmatched. The CDR3 is made up of 16 amino acids. Sequenced: blood, either unsorted or a sorted T cell fraction (not recorded which). The TCR comes from a female donor with ankylosing spondylitis or in good health (not recorded which). This sequence joins TRBV28 and TRBJ1-5, with 9 positions matching TRBD1. The CDR3 coding sequence is TGTGCCAGCAGAGCCACGGGACAGGGAATCAATCAGCCCCAGCATTTT. Translated, it gives CASRATGQGINQPQHF.